The 30 T cell receptor beta chains listed next were all sequenced from one sample in a study of blood T cell repertoires in COVID-19. Here immunoSEQ multiplex PCR was the method, and the copy in TCRdb shows in-frame clones only, minus some. The profile covers tens of thousands of clones, with around 81% appearing a single time and around 13% taken by the ten largest. The specimen sequenced was peripheral blood. These receptors were taken from a man aged 55 to 70 with active COVID-19.

This clone was seen a few times. The V gene is TRBV7-9, the J gene TRBJ2-3, with TRBD1 as a possible D gene (5 bases). This CDR3 has 14 amino acids. Germline values: CDR1 SEHNR, CDR2 FQNEAQ (reference sequence). The V end was cut by 5 bases, the J end by 4 bases, with 13 bases between. In DNA form, the CDR3 reads TGTGCCAGCAGCCCACCCCAGGGCCCAGATACGCAGTATTTT. It specifies CASSPPQGPDTQYF.

The V gene is TRBV10-3, the J gene TRBJ2-5; maybe TRBD1 (5 bases). This CDR3 is built from 15 residues. The V and J ends lost 4 bases and 1 base respectively, with 13 bases between them. Germline lookup yields CDR1 ENHRY and CDR2 SYGVKD. The CDR3 DNA sequence: TGTGCCATCAGTGGGGGCGGAAGACTCCAAGAGACCCAGTACTTC. This translates into CAISGGGRLQETQYF.

A few counts support this clone. This sequence joins TRBV28 and TRBJ2-7, with TRBD1 matching 9 bases. CDR3 size: 13 residues. With 3 bases clipped from V and 5 bases from J, the junction kept 2 bases outside the gene matches. Germline V gives CDR1 MDHEN, CDR2 SYDVKM. CDR3 loop: CASSLGQGDEQYF. CDR3 in DNA: TGTGCCAGCAGTTTGGGACAGGGTGACGAGCAGTACTTC.

V usage is TRBV5-4 and J usage is TRBJ2-1, with TRBD2 matching 11 bases. Germline assignment: CDR1 SGHNT and CDR2 YYREEE (reference sequence). V lost 3 bases, J lost 5 bases, and 4 bases stayed unmatched. The CDR3 has 15 amino acids. The DNA for the CDR3 is TGTGCCAGCAGCTCGGGACTAGCGGAGAACAATGAGCAGTTCTTC. Translated, it gives CASSSGLAENNEQFF.

The chain carries TRBV3-1 (or the pseudogene TRBV3-2) and TRBJ2-7, with D perhaps TRBD2 (6 bases). From germline, CDR1 is LGHDT and CDR2 YNNKEL (reference sequence). The CDR3 totals 14 residues. With 4 bases removed from V and 3 bases from J, the gap between germline ends came to 13 bases. CDR3 nucleotide sequence: TGTGCCAGCAGCCCCCGGACTACCCACTACGAGCAGTACTTC. It specifies CASSPRTTHYEQYF.

The chain combines TRBV24-1 with TRBJ2-2; D is possibly TRBD1 (7 bases). The CDR3 runs to 18 residues. Per germline, CDR1 KGHDR and CDR2 SFDVKD. The V and J ends lost 5 bases and 7 bases respectively, with 25 bases between them. CDR3 amino acids: CATSGLQEGARDGGELFF. CDR3 DNA sequence: TGTGCCACCAGTGGCCTCCAGGAGGGGGCGAGGGACGGCGGGGAGCTGTTTTTT.

The gene calls are TRBV7-9 and TRBJ2-5, with 7 nucleotides matching TRBD1. The CDR3 is 14 amino acids. Trimming cost V 5 bases and J 2 bases; bases outside gene matches: 5. Per the germline V gene, CDR1 is SEHNR and CDR2 is FQNEAQ (reference sequence). The CDR3 sequence is CASSHAQGQETQYF. As DNA, the CDR3 is TGTGCCAGCAGCCACGCACAGGGGCAAGAGACCCAGTACTTC. The variable domain in full, with the rest retrieved from reference TRBV7-9 and TRBJ2-5, is DTGVSQNPRHKITKRGQNVTFRCDPISEHNRLYWYRQTLGQGPEFLTYFQNEAQLEKSRLLSDRFSAERPKGSFSTLEIQRTEQGDSAMYLCASSHAQGQETQYFGPGTRLLVL.

This clone has a handful of counts. The chain is built from TRBV28 and TRBJ2-7; possibly TRBD2 for D (5 bases). Looked up from germline, CDR1 is MDHEN and CDR2 is SYDVKM. The CDR3 consists of 14 residues. V gave up 2 bases and J gave up 3 bases, with 11 bases separating them. CDR3 sequence: CASSLAGAFYEQYF. As DNA, the CDR3 is TGTGCCAGCAGTTTAGCGGGCGCATTCTACGAGCAGTACTTC.

Within the sample, this clone is medium-sized. The chain is built from TRBV7-8 and TRBJ1-2, with 11 bases that match TRBD1. After removal of 6 bases from V and 4 bases from J, the junction contained 4 bases not matched to a gene. CDR3 length equals 14 residues. Germline CDR1 and CDR2: SGHVS and FQNEAQ. The CDR3 here is CASSFGTGGYGYTF. CDR3 nucleotide sequence: TGTGCCAGCAGTTTCGGGACAGGGGGCTATGGCTACACCTTC.

The V call is TRBV2, the J call TRBJ1-5; TRBD1 matches at 9 bases. Germline V gene data show CDR1 as SNHLY and CDR2 as FYNNEI. The trim removed 6 bases at V and 7 bases at J, leaving 13 bases unmatched. CDR3 length: 16 amino acids. The CDR3 coding sequence is TGTGCCAGCAGGGGTGTAACAGGGGGCGCAGGGCAGCCCCAGCATTTT. This sequence encodes CASRGVTGGAGQPQHF.

The J gene is TRBJ2-7, the V gene TRBV3-1 (or the pseudogene TRBV3-2); the match to TRBD2 covers 14 bases. The CDR3 is 17 amino acids. J lost 4 bases, V lost 3 bases, and 8 bases had no gene match. The V gene's germline CDR1 is LGHDT and CDR2 YNNKEL (reference sequence). The CDR3 DNA follows: TGTGCCAGCAGCCACCCTCGGACTAGCGGGAGGATATACGAGCAGTACTTC. Amino acids: CASSHPRTSGRIYEQYF.

The rearrangement joins TRBV10-1 to TRBJ2-7; 13 bases fit TRBD2. V trimming: 6 bases; J trimming: 4 bases; junction bases outside the gene matches: 6. CDR1 is WNHNN, CDR2 SYGVQD, per germline (reference sequence). This CDR3 contains 15 residues. The CDR3 is CASRGLAGYSYEQYF. CDR3 sequence (DNA): TGCGCCAGCAGGGGACTAGCGGGATATAGTTACGAGCAGTACTTC.

This sequence joins TRBV7-3 and TRBJ2-3; 9 positions agree with TRBD2. The CDR3 consists of 16 residues. Germline values: CDR1 SGHTA, CDR2 FQGTGA. Unmatched junction bases numbered 5, after V lost 0 bases and J lost 4 bases. CDR3 residues: CASSLTPRLAADTQYF. The CDR3 nucleotides are TGTGCCAGCAGCTTAACTCCTCGACTAGCGGCAGATACGCAGTATTTT.

CDR3 coding DNA: TGCAGTGCCAGTGGAGGCGGGAGCCCTAAGCCCTACGAGCAGTACTTC. Translated: CSASGGGSPKPYEQYF. This chain uses TRBV20-1 with TRBJ2-7, with TRBD2 matching 7 bases. There are 16 residues in the CDR3. Per the germline V gene, CDR1 is DFQATT and CDR2 is SNEGSKA (reference sequence). V shed 6 bases, J shed 2 bases, and the junction held 16 bases outside the gene matches.

The chain employs TRBV2 and TRBJ2-3, with TRBD2 identical over 15 bases. This CDR3 contains 17 residues. V dropped 5 bases and J dropped 3; count of bases not matched to a gene: 6. Germline CDR1 and CDR2: SNHLY and FYNNEI. CDR3 protein: CASSLWTSGRVTDTQYF. Written as DNA, the CDR3 is TGTGCCAGCAGTCTTTGGACTAGCGGGAGGGTTACAGATACGCAGTATTTT.

This clone is a singleton in its sample. In nucleotides, the CDR3 is TGTGCCAGCAGGGGTGGGACAGGGGTAGGAAATGAGCAGTTCTTC. This translates into CASRGGTGVGNEQFF. The chain couples TRBV2 to TRBJ2-1, with 10 bases matching TRBD1. In germline, CDR1 is SNHLY, CDR2 FYNNEI. The J segment lost 7 bases and the V segment lost 6 bases, leaving 9 bases of the junction unmatched. This CDR3 is 15 amino acids long.

V usage is TRBV4-1 and J usage is TRBJ2-7; no reliable D call. The CDR3 sequence is 10 residues long. The V gene's germline CDR1 is MGHRA and CDR2 YSYEKL. V was pared by 6 bases and J by 4 bases, with 4 bases between. The CDR3 coding sequence is TGCGCCAGCAGTCCTTACGAGCAGTACTTC. This sequence encodes CASSPYEQYF.

V and J are TRBV30 and TRBJ1-1; no definite D call. CDR3 length: 14 amino acids. Trimming pared 5 bases from V and 1 base from J, leaving 14 bases between. Germline-derived CDR1 and CDR2 are GTSNPN and SVGIG (reference sequence). CDR3: CAWRMLTPNTEAFF. The DNA for the CDR3 is TGTGCCTGGCGCATGTTGACACCGAACACTGAAGCTTTCTTT.

This rearrangement joins TRBV6-5 to TRBJ2-5; tentative D call: TRBD1 (6 bases). Deletions cut 2 bases from V and 1 base from J, with 8 bases between. The CDR3 is 14 amino acids. The germline V gene encodes CDR1 MNHEY and CDR2 SVGAGI. CDR3 sequence reads: CASSYGGPQETQYF. The CDR3 nucleotides are TGTGCCAGCAGTTACGGGGGCCCCCAAGAGACCCAGTACTTC.

This sequence joins TRBV7-9 and TRBJ2-3; 9 bases line up with TRBD2. The germline V gene has CDR1 SEHNR and CDR2 FQNEAQ (reference sequence). The CDR3 is 13 residues long. V lost 5 bases, J lost 6 bases, and 3 bases stayed unmatched. This chain's CDR3 is CASSTLAGDTQYF. The CDR3 nucleotides are TGTGCCAGCAGCACCCTAGCGGGGGATACGCAGTATTTT.

V and J are TRBV18 and TRBJ2-1; 8 nucleotides line up with TRBD2. The ends lost 3 bases at V and 5 bases at J; junction bases unmatched: 9. Germline V gives CDR1 KGHSH, CDR2 LQKENI. The CDR3 runs 16 residues. Here the CDR3 reads CASSPQRAGGHNEQFF. For the CDR3, the DNA is TGTGCCAGCTCACCTCAGAGGGCGGGAGGTCACAATGAGCAGTTCTTC.

The genes are TRBV7-2 and TRBJ1-5, with 9 bases identical to TRBD1. V was pared by 3 bases and J by 3 bases, with 6 bases of the junction left unmatched. The CDR3 totals 16 residues. Germline CDR1 and CDR2: SGHTA and FQGNSA. In DNA form, the CDR3 reads TGTGCCAGCAGCTTGAGACAGGGGGTACTCAATCAGCCCCAGCATTTT. Its translation: CASSLRQGVLNQPQHF.

The rearrangement joins TRBV9 to TRBJ1-2; 8 bases are shared with TRBD1. CDR1 SGDLS and CDR2 YYNGEE come from the germline V gene. The CDR3 is 12 residues long. Losses at the gene ends were 6 bases for V and 7 bases for J; bases not matched to a gene: 5. The CDR3 is CASTDRVVGYTF. The CDR3 DNA follows: TGTGCCAGCACGGACAGGGTGGTTGGCTACACCTTC.

The chain employs TRBV30 and TRBJ2-7, with D perhaps matching TRBD2 (6 bases). V lost 3 bases to trimming and J lost 3 bases, with 15 bases between them. Germline CDR1 GTSNPN, CDR2 SVGIG (reference sequence). The CDR3 totals 14 residues. CDR3 residues: CAWRPGSRLYEQYF. In DNA form, the CDR3 reads TGTGCCTGGAGGCCCGGGAGCAGGCTCTACGAGCAGTACTTC.

The chain employs TRBV11-2 and TRBJ2-2, with TRBD1 matching 7 bases. The CDR3 is 15 residues long. Looked up from germline, CDR1 is SGHAT and CDR2 is FQNNGV. With V trimmed by 5 bases and J by 0 bases, 3 bases remained unmatched. CDR3: CASSLGQANTGELFF. The CDR3 DNA follows: TGTGCCAGCAGCCTCGGACAGGCGAACACCGGGGAGCTGTTTTTT.

The chain uses TRBV7-9 and TRBJ1-4, with D uncertain. The V gene lost 5 bases and the J gene lost 4 bases, with 14 bases spanning the gap. Germline CDR1 and CDR2: SEHNR and FQNEAQ (reference sequence). There are 15 residues in the CDR3. CDR3 coding DNA: TGTGCCAGCAGCCTGGTTGGCGGGGTTAATGAAAAACTGTTTTTT. Its protein product is CASSLVGGVNEKLFF.

This chain links TRBV18 with TRBJ2-5, with no clear D. Germline CDR1 is KGHSH and CDR2 is LQKENI. The length of the CDR3 is 14 residues. Between the trimmed V and J ends, which lost 0 bases and 5 bases, there was a span of 10 bases. The CDR3 DNA reads as TGTGCCAGCTCACCACCGCTACCGGAGGAGACCCAGTACTTC. It encodes CASSPPLPEETQYF.

The chain links TRBV5-4 to TRBJ2-5; 8 bases match TRBD2. The CDR3 is 20 residues long. V lost 7 bases to trimming and J lost 6 bases; unmatched junction nucleotides: 29. Germline lookup yields CDR1 SGHNT and CDR2 YYREEE (reference sequence). The CDR3 DNA is TGTGCCAGCTGTCTGGGGGGACTAGGCCCCGGGAGGGCCGGGTGGAAGACCCAGTACTTC. Protein product: CASCLGGLGPGRAGWKTQYF.

J is TRBJ2-5 and V is TRBV9; TRBD2 agrees at 9 bases. This CDR3 contains 16 residues. V lost 0 bases, J lost 4 bases, and 7 bases stayed unmatched. CDR1 and CDR2 from the germline V gene are SGDLS and YYNGEE. The CDR3 region is CASSVEGGRAGETQYF. CDR3 bases: TGTGCCAGCAGCGTAGAAGGCGGGAGGGCCGGAGAGACCCAGTACTTC. Variable domain in full (rest from reference TRBV9 and TRBJ2-5): DSGVTQTPKHLITATGQRVTLRCSPRSGDLSVYWYQQSLDQGLQFLIQYYNGEERAKGNILERFSAQQFPDLHSELNLSSLELGDSALYFCASSVEGGRAGETQYFGPGTRLLVL.

The V and J genes are TRBV4-3 and TRBJ1-4; possibly TRBD1 for D (6 bases). The V gene's germline CDR1 is LGHNA and CDR2 YSLEER. The V gene lost 3 bases and the J gene lost 4 bases, with 12 bases spanning the gap. The CDR3 sequence is 15 residues long. The CDR3 region has the DNA TGCGCCAGCAGCCACCTAACAGGGCTTAATGAAAAACTGTTTTTT. Translation gives CASSHLTGLNEKLFF.